This TCR beta chain originates from a study of T cells in women clearing cervical HPV infection. In the study overall: HLA type could not be excluded as a confounder. Findings and limits, study-wide: Effector/memory and HPV-specific T cells were not isolated, and association timing is unknown.

Remarks on this clone: The antigen is unknown. The read gets to within 3 residues of the CDR3 end, and the germline J gene fills in the rest.

Libraries were prepared by immunoSEQ multiplex PCR; TCRdb keeps only in-frame clonotypes and omits some of them. The sample data list tens of thousands of clones. V lost 4 bases, J lost 6 bases, and 12 bases lay in between. CDR3 size: 13 residues. Germline values: CDR1 SEHNR, CDR2 FQNEAQ (reference sequence). The TCR originated in a woman between 18 and 70 years old with a cervical HPV16 infection that either progressed to CIN3+ or cleared (not recorded which). The sequenced sample consisted of blood buffy coat. The chain uses TRBV7-9 and TRBJ1-2, with no clear D. This CDR3 reads CASSSLPPHGYTF. Incomplete CDR3 DNA: TGTGCCAGCAGCTCTCTCCCCCCCCATGGC.